A single sample is the source of the 16 T cell receptor beta chains below, sequenced in a study of T cell responses to AZD1222 COVID-19 vaccine. The data were produced by immunoSEQ multiplex PCR, yet TCRdb's version contains in-frame clones alone and is incomplete. The repertoire holds 120,000 or so clones, with 80% to 90% as singletons. Here the sequenced sample was peripheral blood, taken on day 0 of MenACWY control vaccination. The receptor set was obtained from an adult in good health.

J is TRBJ2-1 and V is TRBV6-4, with a possible D match to TRBD2 (6 bases). Germline assignment: CDR1 MRHNA and CDR2 SNTAGT. CDR3 length: 15 amino acids. Trimming removed 5 bases from V and 5 bases from J, with 16 bases in between. CDR3 residues: CASSSLAGTHNEQFF. CDR3 nucleotide sequence: TGTGCCAGCAGTTCTCTCGCGGGGACCCACAATGAGCAGTTCTTC.

J is TRBJ1-2 and V is TRBV28; maybe TRBD1 (6 bases). The germline V and J ends were trimmed by 3 bases and 9 bases, with 14 bases remaining between them. The CDR3 spans 13 residues. CDR1 and CDR2 from the germline V gene are MDHEN and SYDVKM. The chain's CDR3 is CASSFEGGISYTF. CDR3 DNA sequence: TGTGCCAGCAGTTTTGAGGGGGGCATCAGCTACACCTTC.

The V call is TRBV7-9, the J call TRBJ2-1, with 11 bases identical to TRBD2. Trimming took 1 base from V and 9 from J; bases not matched to a gene: 5. The CDR3 runs to 15 residues. Germline-derived CDR1 and CDR2 are SEHNR and FQNEAQ (reference sequence). Written as DNA, the CDR3 is TGTGCCAGCAGCTTAGAACTAGCGGGAGTCACTGAGCAGTTCTTC. Its translation: CASSLELAGVTEQFF.

This chain uses TRBV19 with TRBJ1-1, with D hard to call. With 2 bases removed from V and 5 bases from J, the gap between germline ends came to 12 bases. The germline V gene has CDR1 LNHDA and CDR2 SQIVND (reference sequence). The CDR3 consists of 14 residues. The CDR3 loop reads CASSIRTLGTEAFF. DNA of the CDR3: TGTGCCAGTAGTATACGGACCCTTGGGACTGAAGCTTTCTTT. Combining the CDR3 with reference TRBV19 and TRBJ1-1 gives the whole variable domain DGGITQSPKYLFRKEGQNVTLSCEQNLNHDAMYWYRQDPGQGLRLIYYSQIVNDFQKGDIAEGYSVSREKKESFPLTVTSAQKNPTAFYLCASSIRTLGTEAFFGQGTRLTVV.

The V and J genes are TRBV7-3 and TRBJ2-1; 8 nucleotides match TRBD2. V was pared by 4 bases and J by 6 bases, with 8 bases of the junction left unmatched. The CDR3 totals 15 residues. Germline V gene sequence: CDR1 SGHTA, CDR2 FQGTGA. CDR3 in amino acids: CASSSRLAGFNEQFF. CDR3 sequence (DNA): TGTGCCAGCAGCTCCCGGCTAGCGGGCTTCAATGAGCAGTTCTTC.

V is TRBV24-1 and J is TRBJ2-1; possibly TRBD2 for D (6 bases). The CDR3 spans 15 residues. Per the germline V gene, CDR1 is KGHDR and CDR2 is SFDVKD. The ends were cut back, 8 bases at V and 7 bases at J, with 20 bases in the middle. The CDR3 is CATKESLGGKNEQFF. The CDR3 nucleotides are TGTGCCACCAAAGAATCGTTGGGGGGAAAGAATGAGCAGTTCTTC.

This chain joins TRBV10-3 and TRBJ2-7; TRBD2 matches at 7 bases. V gave up 8 bases and J gave up 6 bases; unmatched junction bases: 4. The CDR3 is 11 residues long. Looked up from germline, CDR1 is ENHRY and CDR2 is SYGVKD. For the CDR3, the DNA is TGTGCCATCCTGGGGGGGTCCGAGCAGTACTTC. Encoded protein: CAILGGSEQYF.

This chain joins TRBV3-1 (or the pseudogene TRBV3-2) and TRBJ2-7; 9 nucleotides line up with TRBD2. From germline, CDR1 is LGHDT and CDR2 YNNKEL (reference sequence). This CDR3 comprises 14 residues. Trimming removed 1 base from V and 6 bases from J; junction bases left unmatched: 4. CDR3 sequence (DNA): TGTGCCAGCAGCCAAGCCCGCGGGAGGGCCGAGCAGTACTTC. Translation: CASSQARGRAEQYF.

The chain combines TRBV5-5 with TRBJ2-3, with TRBD2 matching over 8 bases. The CDR3 covers 16 residues. CDR1 is SGHKS, CDR2 YYEKEE, per germline (reference sequence). V lost 1 base, J lost 1 base, and 5 bases stayed unmatched. The CDR3 protein is CASSLRAGVRTDTQYF. CDR3 nucleotide sequence: TGTGCCAGCAGCTTGCGAGCGGGAGTGCGCACAGATACGCAGTATTTT.

This chain links TRBV12-3 or TRBV12-4 with TRBJ2-3; D call uncertain. V was cut by 7 bases and J by 3 bases, with 11 bases left in between. The CDR3 sequence is 13 residues long. The CDR3 reads CASMDWATDTQYF. The CDR3 DNA reads TGTGCCAGCATGGATTGGGCTACAGATACGCAGTATTTT.

CDR3 DNA sequence: TGTGCCAGCAGCCCCGGACAGCCGACATACACGACTAATGAAAAACTGTTTTTT. This translates into CASSPGQPTYTTNEKLFF. The chain carries TRBV7-2 and TRBJ1-4, with D perhaps matching TRBD1 (6 bases). The CDR3 contains 18 residues. V was clipped by 5 bases and J by 2 bases, with 21 bases between them. Germline lookup yields CDR1 SGHTA and CDR2 FQGNSA.

The V gene is TRBV27, the J gene TRBJ2-5; D not resolved. The germline CDR1 and CDR2 sequences are MNHEY and SMNVEV (reference sequence). Trimming took off 2 bases at V and 2 bases at J, with 9 bases between the two ends. The CDR3 is made up of 14 amino acids. As DNA, the CDR3 is TGTGCCAGCAGTTTACAAGACAATCAAGAGACCCAGTACTTC. Amino acids: CASSLQDNQETQYF.

The chain recombines TRBV24-1 with TRBJ2-6; a weak D match, TRBD2 (7 bases). This CDR3 is 16 amino acids long. Germline V CDR1 and CDR2: KGHDR, SFDVKD. With 3 bases removed from V and 6 bases from J, the gap between germline ends came to 14 bases. The CDR3 loop is CATSDPAAGAANVLTF. The CDR3 DNA follows: TGTGCCACCAGTGATCCTGCGGCGGGGGCGGCCAACGTCCTGACTTTC.

The rearrangement links TRBV9 to TRBJ2-1; a possible D gene is TRBD1 (6 bases). This CDR3 is 14 amino acids long. In germline, CDR1 is SGDLS, CDR2 YYNGEE. V was shortened by 0 bases and J by 8 bases, with 12 bases between the two germline ends. For the CDR3, the DNA is TGTGCCAGCAGCGTAGCGGACTGGGGGCATGAGCAGTTCTTC. Translating it yields CASSVADWGHEQFF.

The rearrangement joins TRBV28 to TRBJ1-1, with 8 bases identical to TRBD1. The ends lost 8 bases at V and 10 bases at J; junction bases unmatched: 12. The CDR3 covers 13 residues. CDR1 is MDHEN, CDR2 SYDVKM, per germline. The CDR3 region is CASSYRTGRVAFF. The CDR3 DNA is TGTGCCAGCTCCTACAGGACAGGGAGAGTAGCTTTCTTT.

V gene TRBV7-6 combines with J gene TRBJ1-1; 7 positions agree with TRBD1. Losses at the gene ends were 1 base for V and 1 base for J; bases not matched to a gene: 9. Germline values: CDR1 SGHVS, CDR2 FNYEAQ. The CDR3 consists of 17 residues. CDR3 bases: TGTGCCAGCAGCTTAGTAGGGCCAGGGGGACCGAACACTGAAGCTTTCTTT. This gives the protein CASSLVGPGGPNTEAFF.